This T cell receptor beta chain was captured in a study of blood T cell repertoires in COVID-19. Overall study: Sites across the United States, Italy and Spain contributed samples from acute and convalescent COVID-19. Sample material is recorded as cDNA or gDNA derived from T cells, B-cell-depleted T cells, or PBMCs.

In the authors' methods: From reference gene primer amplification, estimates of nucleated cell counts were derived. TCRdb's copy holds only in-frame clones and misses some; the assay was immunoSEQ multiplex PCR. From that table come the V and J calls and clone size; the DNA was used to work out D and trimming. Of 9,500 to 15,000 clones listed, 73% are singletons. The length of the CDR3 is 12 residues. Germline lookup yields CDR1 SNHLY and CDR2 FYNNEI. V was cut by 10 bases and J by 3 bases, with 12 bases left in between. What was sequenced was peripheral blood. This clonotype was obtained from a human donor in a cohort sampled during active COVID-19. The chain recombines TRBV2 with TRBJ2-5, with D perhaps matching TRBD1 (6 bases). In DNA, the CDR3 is TGTGCCACACAGGGACCCAAAGAGACCCAGTACTTC. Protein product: CATQGPKETQYF. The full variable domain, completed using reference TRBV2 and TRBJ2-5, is EPEVTQTPSHQVTQMGQEVILRCVPISNHLYFYWYRQILGQKVEFLVSFYNNEISEKSEIFDDQFSVERPDGSNFTLKIRSTKLEDSAMYFCATQGPKETQYFGPGTRLLVL.